The following is a TCR beta chain sequence with its context. What it binds is not known. These data originate in a study of cytomegalovirus exposure and HLA in healthy donors. The V and J ends lost 3 bases and 1 base respectively, with 9 bases between them. Germline CDR1 is SGHAT and CDR2 is FQNNGV. CDR3 length equals 14 residues. Whole-study findings and limits: There were under 200 TCR beta chains listed as cytomegalovirus-associated.

This PCR relied on a set of 60 Vbeta primers and 13 Jbeta primers. The assay was immunoSEQ multiplex PCR, and TCRdb's table has in-frame clones only and misses some. Of roughly 150,000 clones listed, roughly 70% are singletons. The TCR was taken from a man in his forties in good health and CMV-seronegative. This chain uses TRBV11-2 with TRBJ1-1, with a tentative D call TRBD1 (6 bases). The sample taken for sequencing was PBMCs. The DNA for the CDR3 is TGTGCCAGCAGCTTTAGGACAGAGAACACTGAAGCTTTCTTT. It yields the protein CASSFRTENTEAFF.